These 23 T cell receptor beta chains originate from one sample sequenced in a study of blood T cell repertoires in COVID-19 (TCRdb year 2020). The method behind the library was the immunoSEQ multiplex PCR assay. In its TCRdb copy, this immuneACCESS table keeps in-frame sequences only and misses some clones. Where compared with another copy, unresolved V genes explain less than half of these, and the others have no known cause. This sample comprises about 400,000 clones, around 89% of them detected only once. The ten largest clones represent over 4% of the sample. The sequenced sample consisted of peripheral blood. The receptors here all came from a woman between 25 and 40 years old with acute or convalescent COVID-19.

A single count supports this clone. The chain recombines TRBV5-1 with TRBJ2-3; 13 bases line up with TRBD2. Trimming cost V 4 bases and J 1 base; bases outside gene matches: 3. Per germline, CDR1 SGHRS and CDR2 YFSETQ. The CDR3 covers 16 residues. CDR3 nucleotides: TGCGCCAGCAGCCACGGACTAGCGGGGGGCACAGATACGCAGTATTTT. This codes for CASSHGLAGGTDTQYF.

This chain joins TRBV5-4 and TRBJ2-3; 7 bases are shared with TRBD1. The V and J ends lost 6 bases and 0 bases, in that order; junction bases with no gene match: 4. This CDR3 comprises 14 residues. CDR1 and CDR2 (germline): SGHNT, YYREEE (reference sequence). For the CDR3, the DNA is TGTGCCAGCAAGGGGGCGGTGAGCACAGATACGCAGTATTTT. Protein: CASKGAVSTDTQYF.

The V call is TRBV4-1, the J call TRBJ2-7, with TRBD2 matching 10 bases. Germline lookup yields CDR1 MGHRA and CDR2 YSYEKL. Trimming at V came to 4 bases and at J to 0 bases, leaving 6 bases not matched to a gene. CDR3 size: 16 residues. The CDR3 here is CASSLRLAGSSYEQYF. The CDR3 nucleotides read TGCGCCAGCAGCCTCCGACTAGCGGGTAGCTCCTACGAGCAGTACTTC.

This chain uses TRBV2 with TRBJ2-7; TRBD2 might be the D (6 bases). CDR1 is SNHLY and CDR2 is FYNNEI in the germline V gene. The CDR3 totals 13 residues. Between the trimmed V and J ends, which lost 7 bases and 4 bases, there was a span of 14 bases. The CDR3 reads CASKVLGGYEQYF. The CDR3 DNA follows: TGTGCCAGCAAGGTTCTGGGGGGTTACGAGCAGTACTTC.

V usage is TRBV12-3 or TRBV12-4 and J usage is TRBJ2-1, with D tentatively TRBD1 (6 bases). The CDR3 contains 13 residues. V was clipped by 8 bases and J by 3 bases, with 11 bases between them. CDR3 residues: CASADSSYNEQFF. CDR3 nucleotide sequence: TGTGCCAGCGCGGACAGTAGCTACAATGAGCAGTTCTTC.

V is TRBV7-3 and J is TRBJ2-6; D ambiguous. This CDR3 region has 16 residues. Deletions cut 4 bases from V and 0 bases from J, with 10 bases between. Per the germline V gene, CDR1 is SGHTA and CDR2 is FQGTGA. The CDR3 protein is CASSYPSGSGANVLTF. CDR3 DNA: TGTGCCAGCAGCTACCCCTCGGGCTCTGGGGCCAACGTCCTGACTTTC.

V gene TRBV19 combines with J gene TRBJ2-3, with 9 bases lining up with TRBD1. CDR1 and CDR2 (germline): LNHDA, SQIVND (reference sequence). The trim removed 4 bases at V and 0 bases at J, leaving 5 bases unmatched. The CDR3 runs to 16 residues. The CDR3 DNA is TGTGCCAGTAGTAGGCGGACAGGGGCTAGCACAGATACGCAGTATTTT. Translated, it gives CASSRRTGASTDTQYF.

The chain uses TRBV2 and TRBJ2-7, with 11 bases aligning to TRBD1. This CDR3 is built from 13 residues. Looked up from germline, CDR1 is SNHLY and CDR2 is FYNNEI. The junction had 3 bases not matched to a gene; V was cut back by 7 bases and J by 4 bases. The chain's CDR3 is CASTRDRGYEQYF. CDR3 bases: TGTGCCAGCACCCGGGACAGGGGGTACGAGCAGTACTTC.

The chain is built from TRBV9 and TRBJ2-6; D is undetermined. Trimming took 6 bases from V and 3 from J, leaving 19 bases between them. This CDR3 comprises 17 residues. CDR1 is SGDLS and CDR2 is YYNGEE in the germline V gene. Here the CDR3 reads CASTSDAGVSGANVLTF. The CDR3 DNA reads as TGTGCCAGCACCTCCGACGCAGGTGTGAGTGGGGCCAACGTCCTGACTTTC.

This clone was seen only once. The chain links TRBV7-9 to TRBJ2-5; D not resolved. Trimming removed 5 bases from V and 4 bases from J, with 11 bases in between. Germline V CDR1 and CDR2: SEHNR, FQNEAQ (reference sequence). This CDR3 region has 13 residues. CDR3 loop: CASSPLSIETQYF. The CDR3 coding sequence is TGTGCCAGCAGCCCACTTAGTATAGAGACCCAGTACTTC.

V is TRBV11-1 and J is TRBJ2-5, with 9 nucleotides matching TRBD2. The CDR3 contains 18 residues. Trimming removed 0 bases from V and 2 bases from J; junction bases left unmatched: 10. Germline V lookup: CDR1 SGHAT, CDR2 FQDESV (reference sequence). In nucleotides, the CDR3 is TGTGCCAGCAGCTTAGCGTGGCGGGGGGGCGGTGGTCAAGAGACCCAGTACTTC. This codes for CASSLAWRGGGGQETQYF. The full variable domain, in which reference TRBV11-1 and TRBJ2-5 provide the parts outside the CDR3, is EAEVAQSPRYKITEKSQAVAFWCDPISGHATLYWYRQILGQGPELLVQFQDESVVDDSQLPKDRFSAERLKGVDSTLKIQPAELGDSAMYLCASSLAWRGGGGQETQYFGPGTRLLVL.

V and J are TRBV7-3 and TRBJ2-1; TRBD2 aligns across 11 bases. The CDR3 has 16 residues. Germline trimming cut 2 bases from V and 6 bases from J; bases unmatched to any gene: 6. Germline loops: CDR1 SGHTA, CDR2 FQGTGA. The CDR3 here is CASSLRSGGATNEQFF. The CDR3 bases are TGTGCCAGCAGCTTACGTAGCGGGGGGGCCACCAATGAGCAGTTCTTC.

V gene TRBV30 combines with J gene TRBJ1-2; 9 bases fit TRBD1. CDR3 length equals 17 residues. With 0 bases clipped from V and 6 bases from J, the junction kept 14 bases outside the gene matches. CDR1 is GTSNPN and CDR2 is SVGIG in the germline V gene (reference sequence). The CDR3 loop is CAWSVNHRGQGADGYTF. The CDR3 DNA reads TGTGCCTGGAGTGTAAACCACAGGGGGCAGGGGGCGGATGGCTACACCTTC. The whole variable domain, filled in from reference TRBV30 and TRBJ1-2, reads SQTIHQWPATLVQPVGSPLSLECTVEGTSNPNLYWYRQAAGRGLQLLFYSVGIGQISSEVPQNLSASRPQDRQFILSSKKLLLSDSGFYLCAWSVNHRGQGADGYTFGSGTRLTVV.

The chain employs TRBV4-2 and TRBJ2-1, with D possibly being TRBD2 (6 bases). V shed 1 base and J shed 2 bases, with 12 bases lying between them. Germline CDR1 reads LGHNA; CDR2 reads YNFKEQ. This CDR3 region has 16 residues. The CDR3 DNA sequence: TGTGCCAGCAGCCAAGTTCTGGCTAGCGCCTACAATGAGCAGTTCTTC. This gives the protein CASSQVLASAYNEQFF.

V usage is TRBV6-1 and J usage is TRBJ1-1; D gene ambiguous. V was pared by 2 bases and J by 4 bases, with 11 bases between. The germline CDR1 and CDR2 sequences are MNHNS and SASEGT. The CDR3 has 14 amino acids. The CDR3 spells CASSEMSWSTEAFF. CDR3 sequence (DNA): TGTGCCAGCAGTGAAATGTCCTGGAGCACTGAAGCTTTCTTT.

The V call is TRBV2, the J call TRBJ2-7; TRBD2 aligns across 10 bases. Germline V gene lookup returns CDR1 SNHLY and CDR2 FYNNEI. This CDR3 spans 16 amino acids. Trimming at V came to 7 bases and at J to 0 bases, leaving 9 bases not matched to a gene. CDR3 sequence (DNA): TGTGCCAGCACCCTATCAAGCGGGGGGGCCTCCTACGAGCAGTACTTC. It translates to CASTLSSGGASYEQYF.

This rearrangement joins TRBV6-5 to TRBJ2-5, with TRBD1 matching 7 bases. Trimming at V came to 6 bases and at J to 2 bases, leaving 9 bases not matched to a gene. The CDR3 extends over 15 amino acids. CDR1 is MNHEY, CDR2 SVGAGI, per germline. The CDR3 sequence: CASRPWTGQQETQYF. The CDR3 region has the DNA TGTGCCAGCAGACCCTGGACAGGCCAGCAAGAGACCCAGTACTTC.

This sequence joins TRBV11-1 and TRBJ2-3, with TRBD1 matching 7 bases. Unmatched junction bases numbered 9, after V lost 6 bases and J lost 0 bases. CDR1 and CDR2 (germline): SGHAT, FQDESV (reference sequence). This CDR3 spans 16 amino acids. CDR3 residues: CASSQSRDRSTDTQYF. The CDR3 DNA follows: TGTGCCAGCAGTCAATCCCGGGACAGAAGCACAGATACGCAGTATTTT. The full variable domain, completed using reference TRBV11-1 and TRBJ2-3, is EAEVAQSPRYKITEKSQAVAFWCDPISGHATLYWYRQILGQGPELLVQFQDESVVDDSQLPKDRFSAERLKGVDSTLKIQPAELGDSAMYLCASSQSRDRSTDTQYFGPGTRLTVL.

This clone was found a few times. This rearrangement joins TRBV2 to TRBJ2-7; a weak D match, TRBD2 (7 bases). Between the trimmed V and J ends, which lost 5 bases and 1 base, there was a span of 15 bases. The CDR3 length is 15 residues. Germline values: CDR1 SNHLY, CDR2 FYNNEI. The CDR3: CASSRGAGDSYEQYF. The CDR3 nucleotides are TGTGCCAGCAGTCGGGGGGCAGGGGATTCCTACGAGCAGTACTTC.

The V and J genes are TRBV12-3 or TRBV12-4 and TRBJ2-5; D gene uncertain. This CDR3 is 12 amino acids long. V was clipped by 6 bases and J by 3 bases, with 8 bases between them. The CDR3 reads CASRKGEETQYF. The CDR3 nucleotides read TGTGCCAGCAGAAAAGGAGAAGAGACCCAGTACTTC.

The chain employs TRBV2 and TRBJ2-6; a possible D gene is TRBD1 (6 bases). The germline gives CDR1 SNHLY, CDR2 FYNNEI. The CDR3 sequence is 17 residues long. V lost 5 bases, J lost 1 base, and 15 bases lay in between. This CDR3 is CASSSQGQRSGANVLTF. Written as DNA, the CDR3 is TGTGCCAGCAGTTCTCAGGGACAAAGGTCTGGGGCCAACGTCCTGACTTTC.

This chain joins TRBV24-1 and TRBJ2-3, with D unresolved. The CDR3 contains 13 residues. The germline V gene has CDR1 KGHDR and CDR2 SFDVKD. The ends were cut back, 3 bases at V and 4 bases at J, with 7 bases in the middle. This CDR3 is CATSDPLPDTQYF. CDR3 nucleotides: TGTGCCACCAGTGATCCTCTCCCAGATACGCAGTATTTT.

The chain carries TRBV30 and TRBJ2-7; TRBD2 agrees at 12 bases. The CDR3 sequence is 15 residues long. J was trimmed by 4 bases and V by 1 base; bases with no gene match: 5. Germline-derived CDR1 and CDR2 are GTSNPN and SVGIG (reference sequence). CDR3 bases: TGTGCCTGGAGTGCGCTAGCGGGGGGGTTTTACGAGCAGTACTTC. Translated: CAWSALAGGFYEQYF. The variable domain in full, with the rest retrieved from reference TRBV30 and TRBJ2-7, is SQTIHQWPATLVQPVGSPLSLECTVEGTSNPNLYWYRQAAGRGLQLLFYSVGIGQISSEVPQNLSASRPQDRQFILSSKKLLLSDSGFYLCAWSALAGGFYEQYFGPGTRLTVT.